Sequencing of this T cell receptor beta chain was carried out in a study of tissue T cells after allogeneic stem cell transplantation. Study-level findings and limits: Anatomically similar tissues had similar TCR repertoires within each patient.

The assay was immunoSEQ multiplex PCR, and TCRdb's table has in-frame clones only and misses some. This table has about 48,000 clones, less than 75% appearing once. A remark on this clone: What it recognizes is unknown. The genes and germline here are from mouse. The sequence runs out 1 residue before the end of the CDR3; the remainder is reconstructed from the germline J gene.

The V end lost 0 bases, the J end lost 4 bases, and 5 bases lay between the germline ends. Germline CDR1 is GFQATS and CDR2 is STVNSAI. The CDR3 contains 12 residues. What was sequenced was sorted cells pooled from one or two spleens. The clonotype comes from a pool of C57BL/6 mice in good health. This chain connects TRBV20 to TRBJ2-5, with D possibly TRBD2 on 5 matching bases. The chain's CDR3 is CGARETEDTQYF. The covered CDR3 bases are TGTGGTGCTAGGGAGACTGAAGACACCCAGTAC.